This T cell receptor beta chain was recorded in a study of beta chain features in type 1 diabetes. Overall study results and limits: Type 1 diabetes patients showed a moderate but significant shortening of TCRB CDR3s in all four CD4+ subsets.

The entirety of the isolated RNA underwent reverse transcription, so expressed TCRB transcripts were sequenced. The method was immunoSEQ multiplex PCR; TCRdb's version includes in-frame clones alone and lacks a portion of them. The sample has 160,000 or so clones; roughly 60% are singletons. V gave up 4 bases and J gave up 2 bases, with 11 bases separating them. This CDR3 has 14 amino acids. Germline assignment: CDR1 SGHDN and CDR2 FVKESK. Comment on this clone: Its antigen is unknown.

The sequence was collected from a man younger than 40 with type 1 diabetes. The chain combines TRBV14 with TRBJ1-2; TRBD1 might be the D (5 bases). The specimen was naive CD4+ T cells from blood. CDR3 sequence reads: CASSLSGANYGYTF. The CDR3 nucleotides read TGTGCCAGCAGCCTCTCCGGGGCCAACTATGGCTACACCTTC.